This T cell receptor (beta chain) was profiled in a study of blood T cell repertoires in COVID-19. At the level of the study: Samples representing acute and convalescent COVID-19 were sourced from the United States, Italy and Spain. Nucleic acid was either cDNA or gDNA, and it came from T cells, B-cell-depleted T cells, or PBMCs.

Note on this clone: The sample contains more than one DNA sequence encoding this CDR3.

Original processing notes: The assay estimated nucleated cells by amplifying reference gene primers. The assay was immunoSEQ multiplex PCR, and TCRdb's table has in-frame clones only and misses some. D and trimming were read from the DNA, whereas the V and J calls and clone size are those reported in that table. The sample yields more than 80,000 clones, around four fifths seen once. The TCR originated in a human donor in a cohort sampled during active COVID-19. Input material: peripheral blood.

CDR3 amino acids: CASRTGGADTQYF. CDR3 sequence (DNA): TGTGCCAGCAGGACTGGGGGGGCAGATACGCAGTATTTT. The chain has TRBV28 and TRBJ2-3, with TRBD2 matching over 7 bases. The CDR3 has 13 residues. Trimming removed 6 bases from V and 4 bases from J; junction bases left unmatched: 4. Germline CDR1 and CDR2: MDHEN and SYDVKM.